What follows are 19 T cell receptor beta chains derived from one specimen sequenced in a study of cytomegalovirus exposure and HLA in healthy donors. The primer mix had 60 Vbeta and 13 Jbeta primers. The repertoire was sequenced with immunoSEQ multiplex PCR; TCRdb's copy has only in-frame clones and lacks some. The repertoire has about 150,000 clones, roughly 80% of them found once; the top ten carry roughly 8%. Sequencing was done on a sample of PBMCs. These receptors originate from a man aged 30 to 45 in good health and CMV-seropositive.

The CDR3 DNA sequence: TGTGCCAGCAGTTTTCACGGACAGGGGCCGACCGACGAGCAGTACTTC. Translation: CASSFHGQGPTDEQYF. The rearrangement uses TRBV27 and TRBJ2-7, with 9 bases matching TRBD1. Germline lookup yields CDR1 MNHEY and CDR2 SMNVEV (reference sequence). This CDR3 spans 16 amino acids. V lost 3 bases to trimming and J lost 5 bases; unmatched junction nucleotides: 11.

The CDR3 reads CASSPGTSGGRGQFF. The CDR3 region has the DNA TGTGCCAGCAGCCCCGGGACTAGCGGGGGGCGGGGGCAGTTCTTC. The chain uses TRBV7-2 and TRBJ2-1; TRBD2 aligns across 15 bases. Germline assignment: CDR1 SGHTA and CDR2 FQGNSA. The J segment lost 12 bases and the V segment lost 5 bases, leaving 8 bases of the junction unmatched. The CDR3 is 15 amino acids. The variable domain in full, completed from reference TRBV7-2 and TRBJ2-1, reads GAGVSQSPSNKVTEKGKDVELRCDPISGHTALYWYRQSLGQGLEFLIYFQGNSAPDKSGLPSDRFSAERTGGSVSTLTIQRTQQEDSAVYLCASSPGTSGGRGQFFGPGTRLTVL.

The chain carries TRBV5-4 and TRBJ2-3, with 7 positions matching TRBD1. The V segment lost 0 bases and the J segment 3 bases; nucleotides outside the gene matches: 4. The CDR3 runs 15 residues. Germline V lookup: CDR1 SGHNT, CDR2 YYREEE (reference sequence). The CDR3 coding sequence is TGTGCCAGCAGCTTGGGACAGGGCACTACAGATACGCAGTATTTT. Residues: CASSLGQGTTDTQYF.

For the CDR3, the DNA is TGTGCCAGCAGTGAAACAGCCTACTACAATGAGCAGTTCTTC. It is translated as CASSETAYYNEQFF. V and J are TRBV6-5 and TRBJ2-1; D is unresolved. CDR1 and CDR2 from the germline V gene are MNHEY and SVGAGI. The CDR3 totals 14 residues. Deletions cut 5 bases from V and 3 bases from J, with 11 bases between.

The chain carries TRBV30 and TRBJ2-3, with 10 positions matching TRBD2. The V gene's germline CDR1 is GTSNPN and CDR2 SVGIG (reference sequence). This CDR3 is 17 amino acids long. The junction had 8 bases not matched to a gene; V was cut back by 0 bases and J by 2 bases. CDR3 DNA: TGTGCCTGGAGTGTTGGGCTAGCGGGAGCAAACACAGATACGCAGTATTTT. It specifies CAWSVGLAGANTDTQYF.

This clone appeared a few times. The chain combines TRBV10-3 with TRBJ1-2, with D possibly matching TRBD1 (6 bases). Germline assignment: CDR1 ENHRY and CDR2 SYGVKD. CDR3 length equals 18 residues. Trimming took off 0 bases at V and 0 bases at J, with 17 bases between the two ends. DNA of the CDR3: TGTGCCATCAGTGAGTCAGGGGGTACAGTTTCAACTAACTATGGCTACACCTTC. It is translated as CAISESGGTVSTNYGYTF.

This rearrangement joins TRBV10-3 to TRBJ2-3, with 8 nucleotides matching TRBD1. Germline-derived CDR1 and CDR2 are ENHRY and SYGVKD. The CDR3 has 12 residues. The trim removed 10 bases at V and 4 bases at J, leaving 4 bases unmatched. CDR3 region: CATSGGSDTQYF. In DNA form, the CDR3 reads TGTGCCACCTCAGGGGGCTCAGATACGCAGTATTTT.

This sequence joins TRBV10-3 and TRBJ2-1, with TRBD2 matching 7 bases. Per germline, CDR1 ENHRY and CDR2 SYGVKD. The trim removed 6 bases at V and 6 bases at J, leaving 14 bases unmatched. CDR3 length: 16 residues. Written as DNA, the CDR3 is TGTGCCATCAGCGCTCGGACTGGACTAGGCTCCAATGAGCAGTTCTTC. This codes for CAISARTGLGSNEQFF.

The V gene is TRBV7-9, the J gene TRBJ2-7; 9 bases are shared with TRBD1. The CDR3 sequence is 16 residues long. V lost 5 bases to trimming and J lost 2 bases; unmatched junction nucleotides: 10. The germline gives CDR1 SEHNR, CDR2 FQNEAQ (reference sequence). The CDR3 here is CASSPLTGTGTYEQYF. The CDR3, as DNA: TGTGCCAGCAGCCCTCTGACCGGGACAGGGACCTACGAGCAGTACTTC.

This chain's CDR3 is CASSKTALRANEQFF. CDR3 nucleotides: TGTGCCAGCAGCAAGACCGCGCTCAGGGCCAATGAGCAGTTCTTC. The chain links TRBV6-5 to TRBJ2-1, with a tentative D call TRBD1 (5 bases). The CDR3 extends over 15 amino acids. Germline V gene sequence: CDR1 MNHEY, CDR2 SVGAGI. The germline V and J ends were trimmed by 6 bases and 6 bases, with 18 bases remaining between them.

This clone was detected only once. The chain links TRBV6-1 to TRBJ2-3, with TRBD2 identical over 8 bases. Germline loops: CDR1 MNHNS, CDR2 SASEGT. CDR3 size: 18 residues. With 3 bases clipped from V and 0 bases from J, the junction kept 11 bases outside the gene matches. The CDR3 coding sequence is TGTGCCAGCAGTGAGCTCGCGGGGGGCCAAACTAGCACAGATACGCAGTATTTT. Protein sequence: CASSELAGGQTSTDTQYF.

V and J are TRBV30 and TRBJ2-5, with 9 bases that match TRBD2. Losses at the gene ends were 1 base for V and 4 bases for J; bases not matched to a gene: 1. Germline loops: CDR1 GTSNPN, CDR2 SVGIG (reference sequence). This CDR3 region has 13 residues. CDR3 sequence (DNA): TGTGCCTGGAGTGGCGGGGGGGGAGAGACCCAGTACTTC. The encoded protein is CAWSGGGGETQYF.

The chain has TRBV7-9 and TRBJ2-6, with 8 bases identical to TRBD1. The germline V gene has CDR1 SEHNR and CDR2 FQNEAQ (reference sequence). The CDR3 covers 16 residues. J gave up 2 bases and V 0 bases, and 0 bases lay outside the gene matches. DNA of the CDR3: TGTGCCAGCAGCTTAGCACAGGGGGCTGGGGCCAACGTCCTGACTTTC. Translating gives CASSLAQGAGANVLTF.

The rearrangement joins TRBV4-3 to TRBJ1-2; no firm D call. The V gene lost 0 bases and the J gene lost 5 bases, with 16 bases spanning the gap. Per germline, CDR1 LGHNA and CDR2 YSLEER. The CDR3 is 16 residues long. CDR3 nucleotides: TGCGCCAGCAGCCAAGACCCCTGGGTGAGGGAGTATGGCTACACCTTC. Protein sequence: CASSQDPWVREYGYTF.

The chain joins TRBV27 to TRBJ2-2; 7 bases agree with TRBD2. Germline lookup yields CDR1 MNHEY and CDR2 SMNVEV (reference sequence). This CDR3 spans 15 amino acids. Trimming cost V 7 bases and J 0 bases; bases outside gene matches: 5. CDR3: CASNLGGANTGELFF. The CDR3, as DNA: TGTGCCAGCAATCTGGGGGGGGCGAACACCGGGGAGCTGTTTTTT.

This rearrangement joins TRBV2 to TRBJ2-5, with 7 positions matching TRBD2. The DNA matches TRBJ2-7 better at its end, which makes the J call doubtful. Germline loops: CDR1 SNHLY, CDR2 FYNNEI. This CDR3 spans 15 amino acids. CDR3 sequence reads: CASSELGGSSYEQYF. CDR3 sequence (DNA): TGTGCCAGCAGTGAGTTGGGCGGGAGCTCCTACGAGCAGTACTTC.

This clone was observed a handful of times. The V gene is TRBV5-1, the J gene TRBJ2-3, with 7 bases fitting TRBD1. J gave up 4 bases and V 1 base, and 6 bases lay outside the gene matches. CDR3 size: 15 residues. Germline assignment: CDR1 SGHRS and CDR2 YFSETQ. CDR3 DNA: TGCGCCAGCAGCTTGACGGGACAGAGTGCAGATACGCAGTATTTT. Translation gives CASSLTGQSADTQYF. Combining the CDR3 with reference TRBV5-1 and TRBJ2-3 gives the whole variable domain KAGVTQTPRYLIKTRGQQVTLSCSPISGHRSVSWYQQTPGQGLQFLFEYFSETQRNKGNFPGRFSGRQFSNSRSEMNVSTLELGDSALYLCASSLTGQSADTQYFGPGTRLTVL.

The CDR3 sequence is CASSVQGAVYNSPLHF. The CDR3 DNA sequence: TGTGCCAGTAGTGTACAGGGGGCGGTTTATAATTCACCCCTCCACTTT. This chain uses TRBV19 with TRBJ1-6; TRBD1 agrees at 9 bases. Germline lookup yields CDR1 LNHDA and CDR2 SQIVND (reference sequence). The J segment lost 4 bases and the V segment lost 5 bases, leaving 6 bases of the junction unmatched. This CDR3 region has 16 residues.

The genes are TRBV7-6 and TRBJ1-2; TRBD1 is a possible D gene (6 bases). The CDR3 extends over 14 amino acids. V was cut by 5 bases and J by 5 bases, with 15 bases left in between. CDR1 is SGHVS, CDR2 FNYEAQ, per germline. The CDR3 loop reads CASSQDRTGYGYTF. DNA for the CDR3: TGTGCCAGCAGCCAGGACAGAACAGGGTATGGCTACACCTTC.